The clone carrying this T cell receptor beta chain was seen only once. This sample stems from a study of blood T cell repertoires in COVID-19. Background on the study: Acute and convalescent COVID-19 specimens originated in the United States, Italy and Spain.

Methods used by the authors: Estimates of nucleated cell counts were drawn from the amplification of reference gene primers. Measured with immunoSEQ multiplex PCR; TCRdb has only the in-frame clones, and not every one. For V, J and clone size, that table is used; D and trimming come from the DNA. In the table there are about 180,000 clones, roughly nine tenths of which are singletons. The clonotype comes from a man between 70 and 80 years old with active or convalescent COVID-19. The specimen was peripheral blood.

CDR3 residues: CASSSSGTALRTEAFF. CDR3 bases: TGTGCCAGCAGCTCCTCCGGGACAGCCCTGAGGACTGAAGCTTTCTTT. The chain has TRBV7-2 and TRBJ1-1; 7 nucleotides line up with TRBD1. V shed 4 bases and J 5 bases; nucleotides not matched to a gene: 13. Per the germline V gene, CDR1 is SGHTA and CDR2 is FQGNSA. The CDR3 is 16 residues long.